This T cell receptor (beta chain) emerged from a study of resident and recirculating memory T cells in vitiligo. Germline-derived CDR1 and CDR2 are MDHEN and SYDVKM. The length of the CDR3 is 12 residues. Losses at the gene ends were 10 bases for V and 6 bases for J; bases not matched to a gene: 5. A remark on this clone: What it recognizes is unknown.

The protocol was immunoSEQ multiplex PCR, while the TCRdb copy is restricted to in-frame clones and leaves out a portion. The table records tens of thousands of clones, under 95% of them present only once. The study, taken as a whole, reports: Sequences differed between biopsy sites and patients, suggesting private specificity.

The material sequenced was blood. This chain connects TRBV28 to TRBJ1-2; 10 positions agree with TRBD1. The clonotype was recovered from a male donor with vitiligo. The CDR3: CATDRGGHGYTF. The CDR3 region has the DNA TGTGCCACGGACAGGGGGGGACATGGCTACACCTTC.